The clone carrying this TCR beta chain was recorded only once. The antigen is undetermined. This sample is drawn from a study of OX40 agonist ivuxolimab in advanced cancers. Across the whole study: The dose-escalation cohort was just under 85% male, with a mean age of 60 years, ranging roughly 20 to 80.

Some clones are missing from TCRdb's copy, which holds only in-frame ones; the method was immunoSEQ multiplex PCR. The data show under 60,000 clones, less than 90% seen once. CDR1 SGHTA and CDR2 FQGTGA come from the germline V gene. The CDR3 length is 13 residues. Study outcomes and limitations: Relative to CD4+, CD8+ T cells held more expanded clones on average.

This specimen consisted of CD4+ or CD8+ T cells sorted from blood, obtained in a trial of the OX40 agonist ivuxolimab. The sequence was obtained from an adult with an advanced solid tumor such as melanoma, head and neck, liver or kidney cancer. The J gene is TRBJ2-5, the V gene TRBV7-3; either TRBD1 or TRBD2 may supply D (5 bases each). The better agreement between TRBJ2-7 and the DNA end casts doubt on the J call. The CDR3 region is CASSLIGGYEQYF. The CDR3 nucleotides read TGTGCCAGCAGCTTAATTGGGGGCTACGAGCAGTACTTC.